The 14 T cell receptor beta chains below come from one sample, sequenced in a study of T cells after yellow fever vaccination (dated by TCRdb to the late 2010s). The library was produced with 5' RACE. TCRdb lists the instrument as Illumina HiSeq 2500. TCRdb reprocessing: public reads trimmed at Q25 with fastp, clones called with MiXCR, in-frame beta chains kept. CDR3 protein sequences are deduplicated, and each keeps its most common genes and DNA. In all, the sample holds some 500,000 distinct CDR3 sequences, and about 13% of those were seen once. The top ten constitute about 14% of the sample. Reading the label with the study, this specimen's treatment or condition is: live attenuated yellow fever vaccine strain. The starting material was PBMCs, obtained on the day of the yellow fever booster vaccination. Every receptor here comes from a man under 40 who received the YFV17D yellow fever vaccine.

The CDR3 loop is CASSRIPGERNTEAFF. The CDR3 nucleotides read TGTGCCAGCAGCCGAATACCAGGGGAGAGAAACACTGAAGCTTTCTTT. The chain carries TRBV14 and TRBJ1-1; TRBD1 might be the D (6 bases). Trimming pared 4 bases from V and 2 bases from J, leaving 17 bases between. Looked up from germline, CDR1 is SGHDN and CDR2 is FVKESK. This CDR3 spans 16 amino acids.

The CDR3 DNA reads as TGTGCCAGCAGTCCGACCGGGACTAGCGTCGGTGAGCAGTTCTTC. The encoded protein is CASSPTGTSVGEQFF. This chain uses TRBV12-3 or TRBV12-4 with TRBJ2-1, with TRBD2 matching 10 bases. This CDR3 has 15 amino acids. V was clipped by 5 bases and J by 9 bases; unmatched bases: 10.

The rearrangement joins TRBV24-1 to TRBJ2-5, with D perhaps TRBD2 (6 bases). V was clipped by 2 bases and J by 4 bases, with 7 bases between them. Per germline, CDR1 KGHDR and CDR2 SFDVKD. The CDR3 extends over 13 amino acids. CDR3: CATSDSGLETQYF. The CDR3 DNA sequence: TGTGCCACCAGTGATTCGGGACTAGAGACCCAGTACTTC.

This clonotype was seen a handful of times. The rearrangement links TRBV7-9 to TRBJ1-1, with D unresolved. The V end lost 3 bases, the J end lost 3 bases, and 8 bases lay between the germline ends. Germline CDR1 and CDR2: SEHNR and FQNEAQ (reference sequence). This CDR3 has 13 amino acids. The CDR3 nucleotides read TGTGCCAGCAGCTTTCAGCAGGACACTGAAGCTTTCTTT. This sequence encodes CASSFQQDTEAFF.

The gene calls are TRBV7-3 and TRBJ2-3; 8 bases line up with TRBD2. This CDR3 comprises 15 residues. CDR1 SGHTA and CDR2 FQGTGA come from the germline V gene. The V segment lost 5 bases and the J segment 4 bases; nucleotides outside the gene matches: 8. CDR3 protein: CASSPAGARADTQYF. The CDR3, as DNA: TGTGCCAGCAGCCCAGCGGGGGCCCGAGCAGATACGCAGTATTTT.

This clonotype was seen a few times. The chain has TRBV20-1 and TRBJ2-1; TRBD1 matches 7 bases. Germline lookup yields CDR1 DFQATT and CDR2 SNEGSKA (reference sequence). Trimming at V came to 1 base and at J to 4 bases, leaving 4 bases not matched to a gene. The CDR3 sequence is 14 residues long. The CDR3 spells CSARGTGSYNEQFF. For the CDR3, the DNA is TGCAGTGCTAGAGGGACAGGTAGTTACAATGAGCAGTTCTTC.

The chain has TRBV5-1 and TRBJ1-1; D is unresolved. CDR1 is SGHRS and CDR2 is YFSETQ in the germline V gene. CDR3 length: 14 residues. V gave up 0 bases and J gave up 4 bases, with 10 bases separating them. The CDR3, as DNA: TGCGCCAGCAGCTTGGACGTATCGAGCACTGAAGCTTTCTTT. This sequence encodes CASSLDVSSTEAFF.

The chain joins TRBV11-3 to TRBJ2-3; D is undetermined. The germline V and J ends were trimmed by 5 bases and 2 bases, with 11 bases remaining between them. In germline, CDR1 is SGHNT, CDR2 YENEEA. CDR3 size: 14 residues. This CDR3 reads CASSPSTTTDTQYF. The CDR3 coding sequence is TGTGCCAGCAGCCCATCCACTACCACAGATACGCAGTATTTT. Combining the CDR3 with reference TRBV11-3 and TRBJ2-3 gives the whole variable domain EAGVVQSPRYKIIEKKQPVAFWCNPISGHNTLYWYLQNLGQGPELLIRYENEEAVDDSQLPKDRFSAERLKGVDSTLKIQPAELGDSAVYLCASSPSTTTDTQYFGPGTRLTVL.

In its sample, this clonotype was seen a few times. The chain couples TRBV6-2 or TRBV6-3 to TRBJ2-4, with D perhaps matching TRBD1 or TRBD2 (5 bases each). This CDR3 comprises 16 residues. CDR1 is MNHEY, CDR2 SVGEGT, per germline. Trimming removed 2 bases at V and 0 bases at J, with 11 bases between. The CDR3 DNA is TGTGCCAGCAGTTACCTGGGGGTCGGAGCCAAAAACATTCAGTACTTC. Translation: CASSYLGVGAKNIQYF.

This clonotype was seen a handful of times. The chain employs TRBV5-1 and TRBJ1-1; the match to TRBD1 covers 9 bases. Germline assignment: CDR1 SGHRS and CDR2 YFSETQ. V shed 0 bases and J 5 bases; nucleotides not matched to a gene: 8. CDR3 size: 16 residues. Here the CDR3 DNA reads TGCGCCAGCAGCTTGGGGGGGACAGGGTTTCGGACTGAAGCTTTCTTT. It yields the protein CASSLGGTGFRTEAFF.

The sample holds one count of this clonotype. This chain uses TRBV21-1 with TRBJ2-1; TRBD2, the D gene given by the table, was not confirmed from the DNA. TRBV21-1 is termed a pseudogene. The length of the CDR3 is 15 residues. CDR3 bases: TGTGCCAGCAGCAAAGGTCAGCGGGAGCTCAATGAGCAGTTCTTC. It is translated as CASSKGQRELNEQFF.

This clonotype appeared a few times. CDR3 in amino acids: CASSPRQVGNTIYF. Here the CDR3 DNA reads TGCGCCAGCAGCCCGAGACAGGTTGGAAACACCATATATTTT. This rearrangement joins TRBV4-3 to TRBJ1-3, with D possibly being TRBD1 (6 bases). Trimming took 4 bases from V and 3 from J, leaving 10 bases between them. The CDR3 runs to 14 residues. Germline V gene sequence: CDR1 LGHNA, CDR2 YSLEER.

The chain is built from TRBV12-3 or TRBV12-4 and TRBJ2-6; D is uncertain. There are 18 residues in the CDR3. The V end lost 7 bases, the J end lost 2 bases, and 21 bases lay between the germline ends. The CDR3 DNA is TGTGCCAGCACTCGTTTTACCATACTCTCCACTGGGGCCAACGTCCTGACTTTC. This sequence encodes CASTRFTILSTGANVLTF.

This clonotype was recorded a few times. V and J are TRBV15 and TRBJ2-1; TRBD2 aligns across 7 bases. V trimming: 8 bases; J trimming: 2 bases; junction bases outside the gene matches: 9. This CDR3 is 15 amino acids long. Germline CDR1 is LNHNV and CDR2 is YYDKDF (reference sequence). DNA of the CDR3: TGTGCCACCGCGGCGGGACGGGGGGCCTACAATGAGCAGTTCTTC. It is translated as CATAAGRGAYNEQFF.